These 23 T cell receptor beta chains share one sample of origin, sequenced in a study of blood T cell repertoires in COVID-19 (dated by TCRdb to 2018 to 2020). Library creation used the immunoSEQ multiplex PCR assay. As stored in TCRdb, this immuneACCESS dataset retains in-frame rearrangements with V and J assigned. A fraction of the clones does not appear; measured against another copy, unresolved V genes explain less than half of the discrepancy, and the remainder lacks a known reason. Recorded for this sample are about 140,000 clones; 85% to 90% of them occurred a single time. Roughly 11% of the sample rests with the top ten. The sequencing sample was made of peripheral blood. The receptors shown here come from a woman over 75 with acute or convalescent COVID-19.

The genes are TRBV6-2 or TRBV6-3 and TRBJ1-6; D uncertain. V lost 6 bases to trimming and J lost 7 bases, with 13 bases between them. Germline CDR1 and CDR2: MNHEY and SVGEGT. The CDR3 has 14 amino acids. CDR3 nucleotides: TGTGCCAGCAGCACCCGGGGTAACAATTCACCCCTCCACTTT. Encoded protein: CASSTRGNNSPLHF.

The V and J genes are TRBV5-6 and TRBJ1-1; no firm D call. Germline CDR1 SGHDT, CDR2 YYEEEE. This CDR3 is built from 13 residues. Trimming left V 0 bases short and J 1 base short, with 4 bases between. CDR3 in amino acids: CASSLDTNTEAFF. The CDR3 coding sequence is TGTGCCAGCAGCTTGGACACGAACACTGAAGCTTTCTTT.

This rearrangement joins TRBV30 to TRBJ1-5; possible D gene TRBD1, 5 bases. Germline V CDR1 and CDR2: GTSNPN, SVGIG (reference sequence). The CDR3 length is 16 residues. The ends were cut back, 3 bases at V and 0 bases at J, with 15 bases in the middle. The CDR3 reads CAWRTGGDLSNQPQHF. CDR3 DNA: TGTGCCTGGAGGACGGGGGGAGACCTTAGCAATCAGCCCCAGCATTTT. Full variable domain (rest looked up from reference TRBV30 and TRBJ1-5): SQTIHQWPATLVQPVGSPLSLECTVEGTSNPNLYWYRQAAGRGLQLLFYSVGIGQISSEVPQNLSASRPQDRQFILSSKKLLLSDSGFYLCAWRTGGDLSNQPQHFGDGTRLSIL.

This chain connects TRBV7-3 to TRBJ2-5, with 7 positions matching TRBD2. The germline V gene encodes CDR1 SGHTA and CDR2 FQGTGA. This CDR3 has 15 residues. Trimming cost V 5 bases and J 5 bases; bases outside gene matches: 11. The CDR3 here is CASSLGLGWWETQYF. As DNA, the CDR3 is TGTGCCAGCAGCCTAGGACTAGGTTGGTGGGAGACCCAGTACTTC.

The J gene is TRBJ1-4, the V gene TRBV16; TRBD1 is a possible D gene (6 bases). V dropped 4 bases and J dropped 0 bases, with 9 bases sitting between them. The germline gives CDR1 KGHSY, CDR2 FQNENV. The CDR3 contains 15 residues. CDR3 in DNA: TGTGCCAGCAGCCTTGGGACAACAACTAATGAAAAACTGTTTTTT. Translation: CASSLGTTTNEKLFF.

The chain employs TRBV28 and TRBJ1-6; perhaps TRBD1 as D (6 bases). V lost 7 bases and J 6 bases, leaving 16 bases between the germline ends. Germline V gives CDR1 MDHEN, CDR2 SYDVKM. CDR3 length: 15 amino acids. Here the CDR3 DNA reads TGTGCCAGCACAGTACGGACAGCCGCTAATTCACCCCTCCACTTT. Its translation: CASTVRTAANSPLHF.

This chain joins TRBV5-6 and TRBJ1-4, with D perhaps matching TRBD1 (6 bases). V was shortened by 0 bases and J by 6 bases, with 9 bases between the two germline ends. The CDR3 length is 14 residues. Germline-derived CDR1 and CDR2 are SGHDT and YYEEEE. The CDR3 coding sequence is TGTGCCAGCAGCTTGGCAGGGGAGTATGAAAAACTGTTTTTT. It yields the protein CASSLAGEYEKLFF.

In DNA, the CDR3 is TGTGCCAGCAGCGACTACCCCGGGACCGGGAGGTCTGGCTACACCTTC. The encoded protein is CASSDYPGTGRSGYTF. The chain combines TRBV11-2 with TRBJ1-2, with D possibly being TRBD1 (5 bases). The CDR3 is made up of 16 amino acids. Trimming left V 5 bases short and J 7 bases short, with 23 bases between. Germline CDR1 is SGHAT and CDR2 is FQNNGV.

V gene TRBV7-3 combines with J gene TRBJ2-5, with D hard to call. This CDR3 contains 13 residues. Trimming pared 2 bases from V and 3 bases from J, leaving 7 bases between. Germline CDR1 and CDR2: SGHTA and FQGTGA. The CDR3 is CASSLSTEETQYF. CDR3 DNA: TGTGCCAGCAGCTTATCCACAGAAGAGACCCAGTACTTC. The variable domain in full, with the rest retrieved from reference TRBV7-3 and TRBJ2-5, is GAGVSQTPSNKVTEKGKYVELRCDPISGHTALYWYRQSLGQGPEFLIYFQGTGAADDSGLPNDRFFAVRPEGSVSTLKIQRTERGDSAVYLCASSLSTEETQYFGPGTRLLVL.

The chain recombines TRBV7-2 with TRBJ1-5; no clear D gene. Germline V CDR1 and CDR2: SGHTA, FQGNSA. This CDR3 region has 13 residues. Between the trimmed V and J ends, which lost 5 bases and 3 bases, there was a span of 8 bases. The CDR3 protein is CASSTRNNQPQHF. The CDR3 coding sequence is TGTGCCAGCAGCACGCGAAACAATCAGCCCCAGCATTTT.

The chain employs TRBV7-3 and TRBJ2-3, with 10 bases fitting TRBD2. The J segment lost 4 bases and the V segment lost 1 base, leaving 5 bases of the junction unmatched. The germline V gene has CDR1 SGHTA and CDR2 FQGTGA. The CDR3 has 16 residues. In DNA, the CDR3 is TGTGCCAGCAGCTTAATAGCAGGACTAGCGGCAGATACGCAGTATTTT. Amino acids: CASSLIAGLAADTQYF.

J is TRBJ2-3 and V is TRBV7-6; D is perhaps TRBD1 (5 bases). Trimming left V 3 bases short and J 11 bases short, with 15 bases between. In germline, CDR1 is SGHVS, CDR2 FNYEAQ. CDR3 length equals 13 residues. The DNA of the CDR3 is TGTGCCAGCAGCTTTGCAGGGTCGGAGTTGCAGTATTTT. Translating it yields CASSFAGSELQYF.

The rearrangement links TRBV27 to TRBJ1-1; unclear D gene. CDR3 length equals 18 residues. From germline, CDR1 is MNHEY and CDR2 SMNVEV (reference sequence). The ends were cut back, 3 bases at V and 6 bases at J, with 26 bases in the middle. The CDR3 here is CASSFRRTSRVFRSEAFF. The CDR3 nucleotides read TGTGCCAGCAGTTTCCGACGCACCTCCCGCGTATTCAGGTCTGAAGCTTTCTTT.

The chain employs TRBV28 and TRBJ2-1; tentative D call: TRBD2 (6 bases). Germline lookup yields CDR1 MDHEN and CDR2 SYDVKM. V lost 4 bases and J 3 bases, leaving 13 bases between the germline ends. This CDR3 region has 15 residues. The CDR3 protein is CASSSGTLNYNEQFF. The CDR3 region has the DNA TGTGCCAGCAGTTCCGGGACTCTCAACTACAATGAGCAGTTCTTC.

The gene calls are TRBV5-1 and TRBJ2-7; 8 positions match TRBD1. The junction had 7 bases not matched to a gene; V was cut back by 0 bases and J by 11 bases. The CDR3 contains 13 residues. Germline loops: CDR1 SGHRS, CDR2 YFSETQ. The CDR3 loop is CASSLAADRVKYF. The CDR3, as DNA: TGCGCCAGCAGCTTGGCCGCGGACAGGGTAAAGTACTTC.

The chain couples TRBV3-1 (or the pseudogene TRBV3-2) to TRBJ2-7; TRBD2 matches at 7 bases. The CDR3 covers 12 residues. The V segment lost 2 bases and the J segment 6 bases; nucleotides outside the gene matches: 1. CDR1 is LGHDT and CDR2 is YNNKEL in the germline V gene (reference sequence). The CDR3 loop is CASSQWGGEQYF. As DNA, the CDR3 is TGTGCCAGCAGCCAATGGGGGGGCGAGCAGTACTTC.

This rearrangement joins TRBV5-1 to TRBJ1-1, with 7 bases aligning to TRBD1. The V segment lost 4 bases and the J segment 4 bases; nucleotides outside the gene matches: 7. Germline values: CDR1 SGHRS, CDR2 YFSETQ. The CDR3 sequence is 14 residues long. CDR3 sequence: CASSPNRGGTEAFF. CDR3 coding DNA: TGCGCCAGCAGCCCCAACAGGGGTGGCACTGAAGCTTTCTTT.

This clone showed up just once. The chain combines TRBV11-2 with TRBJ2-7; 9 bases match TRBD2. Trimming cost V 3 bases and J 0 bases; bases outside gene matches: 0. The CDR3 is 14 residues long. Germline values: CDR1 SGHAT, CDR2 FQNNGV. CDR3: CASSFSGGSYEQYF. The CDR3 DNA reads TGTGCCAGCAGCTTTAGCGGGGGCTCCTACGAGCAGTACTTC. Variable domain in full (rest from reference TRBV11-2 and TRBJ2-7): EAGVAQSPRYKIIEKRQSVAFWCNPISGHATLYWYQQILGQGPKLLIQFQNNGVVDDSQLPKDRFSAERLKGVDSTLKIQPAKLEDSAVYLCASSFSGGSYEQYFGPGTRLTVT.

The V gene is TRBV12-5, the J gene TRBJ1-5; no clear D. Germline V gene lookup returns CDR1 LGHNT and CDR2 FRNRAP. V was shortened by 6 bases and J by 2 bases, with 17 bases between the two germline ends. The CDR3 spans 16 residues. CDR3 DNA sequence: TGTGCTAGTGGGGACTCGATGGGCGGGGGCAATCAGCCCCAGCATTTT. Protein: CASGDSMGGGNQPQHF.

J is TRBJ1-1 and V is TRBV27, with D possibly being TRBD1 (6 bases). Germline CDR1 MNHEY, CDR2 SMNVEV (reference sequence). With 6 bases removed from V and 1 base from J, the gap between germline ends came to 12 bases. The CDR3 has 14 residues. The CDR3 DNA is TGTGCCAGCAGCTATCAGGGGACGAACACTGAAGCTTTCTTT. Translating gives CASSYQGTNTEAFF.

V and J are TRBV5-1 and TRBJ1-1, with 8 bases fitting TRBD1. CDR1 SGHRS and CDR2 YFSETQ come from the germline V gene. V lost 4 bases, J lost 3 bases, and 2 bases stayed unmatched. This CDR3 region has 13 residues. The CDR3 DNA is TGCGCCAGCAGCAAGGACAGGGACACTGAAGCTTTCTTT. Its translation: CASSKDRDTEAFF.

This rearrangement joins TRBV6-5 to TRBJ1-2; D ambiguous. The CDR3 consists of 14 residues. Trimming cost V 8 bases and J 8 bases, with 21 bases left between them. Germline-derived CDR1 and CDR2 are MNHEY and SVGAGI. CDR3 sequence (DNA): TGTGCCAGCTGGGCGACGGGGATGGACTTGGGCTACACCTTC. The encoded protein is CASWATGMDLGYTF.

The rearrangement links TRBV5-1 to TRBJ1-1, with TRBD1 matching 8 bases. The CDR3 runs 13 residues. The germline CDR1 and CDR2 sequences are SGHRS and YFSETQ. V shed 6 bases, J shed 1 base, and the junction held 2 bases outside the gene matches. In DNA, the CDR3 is TGCGCCAGCACCGGACAGGGGAACACTGAAGCTTTCTTT. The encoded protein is CASTGQGNTEAFF.